A few counts support the clone carrying this TCR beta chain. Its antigen is unknown. The sample has other DNA sequences that encode this CDR3 too. Measured with immunoSEQ multiplex PCR; TCRdb has only the in-frame clones, and not every one. The sample carries about 1.1 million clones, 77% recorded once. All donors were healthy HIV-negative adults lacking recent acute infections or vaccinations. This CDR3 is built from 13 residues. The germline CDR1 and CDR2 sequences are MDHEN and SYDVKM. The junction had 1 base not matched to a gene; V was cut back by 2 bases and J by 4 bases. These data belong to a study of shared clonotypes between healthy human individuals. The overall study: Ranging from 18 to 49 in age, donors were two women and a few men. The study, taken as a whole, reports: Rarefaction exposed incomplete sorted-subset sequencing despite large depth. Among the subsets, naive ones generally showed larger estimated richness than memory ones.

This clonotype was sampled from a man in his late teens or twenties in good health. Some clones in this sample may be carry-over from other donors' samples. The chain employs TRBV28 and TRBJ2-5, with 7 bases aligning to TRBD2. Sequenced material: memory CD4+ T cells from PBMCs. Subset denoted: CD45RA-negative fraction. CDR3 nucleotide sequence: TGTGCCAGCAGTTTAAGGGAGGGAGAGACCCAGTACTTC. Translation gives CASSLREGETQYF.